The clone carrying this TCR beta chain turned up a few times. Its antigen is as yet unknown. Treatment in this sample: oral pan-JAK inhibitor, 5-10 mg twice daily. The sample is drawn from a study of CD8+ T cells in alopecia areata. General study points: The link between baseline CD8+ expansion and response remains uncertain with one nonresponder.

Per germline, CDR1 GTSNPN and CDR2 SVGIG (reference sequence). This CDR3 comprises 14 residues. Trimming took off 5 bases at V and 6 bases at J, with 16 bases between the two ends. As the sequencing template, cDNA was produced by extracting RNA and reverse transcribing it. Data came from immunoSEQ multiplex PCR; TCRdb stores just in-frame clones and leaves some out. This table holds approximately 200,000 clones, roughly three fifths found once. Sequences were derived from CD4+ T cells sorted from blood, sampled at week 4, from a patient treated with tofacitinib. The TCR sequence derives from a human donor with alopecia areata. V gene TRBV30 combines with J gene TRBJ2-2; possibly TRBD1 for D (5 bases). The DNA for the CDR3 is TGTGCCTGGTCGGGCGGACAAAGGGCCGGGGAGCTGTTTTTT. Its translation is CAWSGGQRAGELFF.